This T cell receptor beta chain was obtained from a study of T cells in Graves' hyperthyroidism and ophthalmopathy. Findings of the study overall: In the blood, most expanded thyroid clonotypes above 0.001 appeared as well. A model of 13 V-J features distinguished ophthalmopathy from stable hyperthyroidism.

Amplified TCR beta CDR3 regions derived from RNA transcripts. The HTBI primer set drove a first-round RT-PCR of the TCR CDR3. Each CDR3 protein is one row after TCRdb ran MiXCR on the multiplex PCR reads. The profile shows approximately 400,000 distinct CDR3 sequences, around 20% of them singletons. Per the germline V gene, CDR1 is SGDLS and CDR2 is YYNGEE. The CDR3 sequence is 14 residues long. As concerns this clonotype: Its antigen is not identified. A read error may account for a junction end that differs from germline.

Patients with ophthalmopathy all had a Clinical Activity Score of at least 3, a NOSPECS grade of at least 4 and duration under 3 months. Diagnoses were established using clinical symptoms, serum thyroxine and TRAb, thyroid ultrasound and orbital computed tomography. The sequence came from a man aged 18-30 years with Graves' ophthalmopathy. Material: blood. This sequence joins TRBV9 and TRBJ1-1, with D possibly TRBD1 on 5 matching bases. The CDR3 region has the DNA TGTGCCAGCAGCGTTCAGGGACGGGGGACTGAAGCTCTCTTT. Amino acids: CASSVQGRGTEALF.